Listed below are T cell receptor beta chains from one sample, sequenced in a study of blood T cells in healthy people across ages. MiXCR, run by TCRdb on the 5' RACE reads, gives a single entry per CDR3 protein. The repertoire holds some 640,000 distinct CDR3 sequences, around 48% seen once, with around 32% in the top ten. Source material: blood. These receptors were taken from an older woman in good health. Both conserved end residues are part of each CDR3. The D gene is left open where the match is weak. Some rows mark clone size as missing; the rest say once, few, many or name a class of expanded clone.

>TRBV14|-|TRBJ2-3|-
CASSQRVTDTQYF
TGTGCCAGCAGCCAAAGGGTCACAGATACGCAGTATTTT
>TRBV20-1|many|TRBJ2-7|TRBD2
CSASPPTSGEYEQYF
TGCAGTGCTAGCCCTCCGACTAGCGGGGAGTACGAGCAGTACTTC
>TRBV7-2|-|TRBJ1-4|-
CASSLGWAAGPEKLFF
TGTGCCAGCAGCTTAGGTTGGGCGGCAGGCCCTGAAAAACTGTTTTTT
>TRBV29-1|many|TRBJ2-3|TRBD2
CSVSGGVTDTQYF
TGCAGCGTGTCGGGGGGGGTAACAGATACGCAGTATTTT
>TRBV6-6|few|TRBJ2-1|-
CASSYGSSSYNEQFF
TGTGCCAGCAGTTACGGGTCCAGCTCCTACAATGAGCAGTTCTTC
>TRBV20-1|-|TRBJ2-5|-
CSARAAYSIRETQYF
TGCAGTGCTAGAGCGGCCTACTCCATTAGGGAGACCCAGTACTTC
>TRBV29-1|many|TRBJ2-5|-
CSVLGTPQETQYF
TGCAGCGTTTTGGGAACCCCTCAAGAGACCCAGTACTTC
>TRBV7-2|few|TRBJ2-5|-
CASSPRRPQETQYF
TGTGCCAGCAGCCCCAGGCGGCCCCAAGAGACCCAGTACTTC
>TRBV7-2|few|TRBJ2-7|TRBD1
CASSPAPGQGYEQYF
TGTGCCAGCAGCCCCGCCCCTGGACAGGGCTACGAGCAGTACTTC
>TRBV28|few|TRBJ2-1|-
CASSSGTSANEQFF
TGTGCCAGCAGTTCCGGGACAAGCGCCAATGAGCAGTTCTTC
>TRBV3-1|-|TRBJ2-1|TRBD2
CASSQTSGSGNEQFF
TGTGCCAGCAGCCAGACTAGCGGGAGTGGCAATGAGCAGTTCTTC
>TRBV7-2|-|TRBJ2-6|-
CASSQGRGGANVLTF
TGTGCCAGCAGCCAGGGCAGAGGCGGGGCCAACGTCCTGACTTTC
>TRBV20-1|-|TRBJ2-5|TRBD1
CSARSGQGGETQYF
TGCAGTGCTAGATCGGGACAGGGCGGGGAGACCCAGTACTTC
>TRBV6-2/TRBV6-3|-|TRBJ2-4|-
CASSYAGSKNIQYF
TGTGCCAGCAGTTACGCCGGGAGCAAAAACATTCAGTACTTC
>TRBV7-9|-|TRBJ2-6|TRBD1
CARAQGQGISGANVLTF
TGTGCCAGAGCTCAGGGACAGGGGATTTCTGGGGCCAACGTCCTGACTTTC
>TRBV20-1|-|TRBJ2-3|TRBD1
CSARAGGIGTDTQYF
TGCAGTGCTAGGGCAGGGGGCATAGGCACAGATACGCAGTATTTT
>TRBV6-6|-|TRBJ2-4|-
CASMGEFYLAKNIQYF
TGTGCCAGCATGGGCGAGTTTTACCTAGCCAAAAACATTCAGTACTTC
>TRBV12-3/TRBV12-4|-|TRBJ2-1|-
CASSRQLLNEQFF
TGTGCCAGCAGTAGACAGCTGTTGAATGAGCAGTTCTTC
>TRBV20-1|-|TRBJ1-6|-
CSAFPGASNSPLHF
TGCAGTGCTTTCCCCGGGGCCTCAAATTCACCCCTCCACTTT
>TRBV20-1|-|TRBJ2-7|-
CSARDWERSSYEQYF
TGCAGTGCTAGAGATTGGGAAAGGAGCTCCTACGAGCAGTACTTC
>TRBV29-1|-|TRBJ1-2|-
CSVEQGSYGYTF
TGCAGCGTTGAACAAGGAAGTTATGGCTACACCTTC
>TRBV30|-|TRBJ2-1|TRBD2
CAWSENLLAAQFF
TGTGCCTGGAGCGAGAATCTGCTAGCGGCCCAGTTCTTC
>TRBV7-2|many|TRBJ2-1|-
CASSFGLYNEQFF
TGTGCCAGCAGCTTTGGCCTCTACAATGAGCAGTTCTTC
>TRBV2|-|TRBJ1-1|-
CATSPTGGTEAFF
TGTGCCACCAGTCCAACAGGAGGGACTGAAGCTTTCTTT
>TRBV20-1|-|TRBJ2-5|TRBD1
CSARAPQGQRTQETQYF
TGCAGTGCTAGAGCCCCCCAGGGACAGAGAACGCAAGAGACCCAGTACTTC
>TRBV20-1|few|TRBJ2-1|-
CSARGGPKSYNEQFF
TGCAGTGCCAGAGGAGGGCCTAAGTCCTACAATGAGCAGTTCTTC
>TRBV20-1|-|TRBJ2-7|TRBD2
CSARVLAGPYEQYF
TGCAGTGCTAGAGTGCTAGCGGGGCCCTACGAGCAGTACTTC
>TRBV28|-|TRBJ2-7|TRBD1
CASSSPAAGGPYEQYF
TGTGCCAGCAGTTCCCCAGCTGCAGGGGGCCCCTACGAGCAGTACTTC
>TRBV18|-|TRBJ2-1|TRBD1
CASSPGTGRLSEQFF
TGTGCCAGCTCACCTGGGACAGGGCGGTTGAGCGAGCAGTTCTTC
>TRBV29-1|-|TRBJ2-7|TRBD1
CSAWTGGGEQYF
TGCAGCGCCTGGACAGGGGGCGGCGAGCAGTACTTC
>TRBV24-1|-|TRBJ2-5|-
CATSDFESAQETQYF
TGTGCCACCAGTGATTTTGAGTCCGCACAAGAGACCCAGTACTTC
>TRBV20-1|-|TRBJ1-1|TRBD1
CSARSHTGDTEAFF
TGCAGTGCTAGATCTCATACAGGGGACACTGAAGCTTTCTTT
>TRBV10-3|-|TRBJ2-1|-
CAIRARQHNEQFF
TGTGCCATCAGGGCGAGACAGCATAATGAGCAGTTCTTC
>TRBV5-1|-|TRBJ2-7|-
CASSVDGAYEQYF
TGCGCCAGCAGCGTAGACGGGGCCTACGAGCAGTACTTC
>TRBV28|-|TRBJ2-3|TRBD1
CASSHRTGQYF
TGTGCCAGCAGTCACAGGACAGGGCAGTATTTT
>TRBV20-1|few|TRBJ2-1|TRBD1
CSARDPRGLNEQFF
TGCAGTGCTAGAGATCCCAGGGGGCTGAATGAGCAGTTCTTC
>TRBV5-1|few|TRBJ2-7|TRBD1
CASRRGSRDRGYEQYF
TGCGCCAGCAGGAGGGGATCCCGGGACAGGGGCTACGAGCAGTACTTC